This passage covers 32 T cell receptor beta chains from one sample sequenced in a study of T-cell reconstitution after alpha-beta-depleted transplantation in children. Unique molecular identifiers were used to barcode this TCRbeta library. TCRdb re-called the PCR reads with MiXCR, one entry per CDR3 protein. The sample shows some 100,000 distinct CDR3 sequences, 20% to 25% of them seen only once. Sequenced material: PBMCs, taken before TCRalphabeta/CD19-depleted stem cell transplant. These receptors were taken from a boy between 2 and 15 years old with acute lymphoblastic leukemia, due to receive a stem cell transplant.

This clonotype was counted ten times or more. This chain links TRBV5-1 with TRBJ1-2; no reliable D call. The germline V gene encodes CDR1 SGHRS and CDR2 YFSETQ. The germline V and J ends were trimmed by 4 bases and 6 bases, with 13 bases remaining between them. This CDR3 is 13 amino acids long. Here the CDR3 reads CASSREHLDGYTF. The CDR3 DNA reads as TGCGCCAGCAGCCGTGAGCATTTGGATGGCTACACCTTC. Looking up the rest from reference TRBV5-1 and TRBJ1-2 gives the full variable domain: KAGVTQTPRYLIKTRGQQVTLSCSPISGHRSVSWYQQTPGQGLQFLFEYFSETQRNKGNFPGRFSGRQFSNSRSEMNVSTLELGDSALYLCASSREHLDGYTFGSGTRLTVV.

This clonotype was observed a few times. DNA of the CDR3: TGCAGTGCTAGAGATCTAAGCTCCTACAATGAGCAGTTCTTC. Its translation is CSARDLSSYNEQFF. The chain recombines TRBV20-1 with TRBJ2-1; D is unresolved. V lost 0 bases, J lost 0 bases, and 6 bases lay in between. The CDR3 extends over 14 amino acids. Per germline, CDR1 DFQATT and CDR2 SNEGSKA (reference sequence).

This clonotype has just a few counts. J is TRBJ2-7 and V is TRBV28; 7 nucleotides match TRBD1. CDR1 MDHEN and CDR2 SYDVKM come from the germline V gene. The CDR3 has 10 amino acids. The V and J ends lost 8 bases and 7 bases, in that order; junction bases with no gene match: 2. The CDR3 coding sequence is TGTGCCAGCGCAGGGGGAGAGCAGTACTTC. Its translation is CASAGGEQYF. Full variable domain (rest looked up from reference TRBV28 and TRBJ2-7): DVKVTQSSRYLVKRTGEKVFLECVQDMDHENMFWYRQDPGLGLRLIYFSYDVKMKEKGDIPEGYSVSREKKERFSLILESASTNQTSMYLCASAGGEQYFGPGTRLTVT.

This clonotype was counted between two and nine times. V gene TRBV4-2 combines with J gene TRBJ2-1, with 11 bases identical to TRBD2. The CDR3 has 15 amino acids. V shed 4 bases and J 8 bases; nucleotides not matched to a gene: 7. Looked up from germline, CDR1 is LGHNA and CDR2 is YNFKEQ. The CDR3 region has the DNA TGTGCCAGCAGCCGCGGGACTAGCGGACTCGATGAGCAGTTCTTC. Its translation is CASSRGTSGLDEQFF.

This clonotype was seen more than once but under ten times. In DNA form, the CDR3 reads TGTGCCAGCAGCTTTCAGGGGACAGGTAACACTGAAGCTTTCTTT. Amino acid sequence: CASSFQGTGNTEAFF. The V call is TRBV4-2, the J call TRBJ1-1; 8 bases align to TRBD1. In germline, CDR1 is LGHNA, CDR2 YNFKEQ. This CDR3 region has 15 residues. V was pared by 5 bases and J by 2 bases, with 7 bases of the junction left unmatched.

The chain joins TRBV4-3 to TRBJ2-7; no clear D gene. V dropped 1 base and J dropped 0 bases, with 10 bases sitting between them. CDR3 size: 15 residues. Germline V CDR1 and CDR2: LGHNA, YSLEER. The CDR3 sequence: CASSQAVRGSYEQYF. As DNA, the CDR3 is TGCGCCAGCAGCCAAGCGGTGAGAGGCTCCTACGAGCAGTACTTC.

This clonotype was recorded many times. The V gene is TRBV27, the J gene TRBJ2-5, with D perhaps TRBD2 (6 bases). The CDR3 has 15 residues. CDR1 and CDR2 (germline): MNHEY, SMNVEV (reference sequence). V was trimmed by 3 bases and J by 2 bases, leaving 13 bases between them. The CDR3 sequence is CASSFGGLGQETQYF. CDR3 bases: TGTGCCAGCAGTTTCGGGGGACTGGGTCAAGAGACCCAGTACTTC.

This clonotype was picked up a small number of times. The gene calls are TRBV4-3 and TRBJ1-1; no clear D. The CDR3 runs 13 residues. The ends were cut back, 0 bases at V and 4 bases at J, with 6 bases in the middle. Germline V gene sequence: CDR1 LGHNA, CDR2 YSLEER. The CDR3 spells CASSQDSGTEAFF. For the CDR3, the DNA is TGCGCCAGCAGCCAAGACTCAGGCACTGAAGCTTTCTTT.

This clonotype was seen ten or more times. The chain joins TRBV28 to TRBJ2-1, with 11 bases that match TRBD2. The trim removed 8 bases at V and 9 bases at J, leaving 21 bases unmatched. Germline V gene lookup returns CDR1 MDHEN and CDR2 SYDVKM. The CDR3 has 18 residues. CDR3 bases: TGTGCCAGCGCAAAGCCGCTAGCGGGAGGTACCAGCACCGTTGAGCAGTTCTTC. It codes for CASAKPLAGGTSTVEQFF.

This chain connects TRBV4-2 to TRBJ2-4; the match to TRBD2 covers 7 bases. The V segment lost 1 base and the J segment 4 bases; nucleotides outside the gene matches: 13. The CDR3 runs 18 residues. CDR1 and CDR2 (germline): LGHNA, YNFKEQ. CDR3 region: CASSQAASGGAGKNIQYF. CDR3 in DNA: TGTGCCAGCAGCCAAGCGGCTAGCGGAGGGGCCGGGAAAAACATTCAGTACTTC.

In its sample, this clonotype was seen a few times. CDR3 coding DNA: TGCAGTGCTAGAGATAGGGGGAGGGGCCTTAATGAGCAGTTCTTC. This gives the protein CSARDRGRGLNEQFF. The genes are TRBV20-1 and TRBJ2-1, with TRBD2 as a possible D gene (7 bases). The CDR3 length is 15 residues. Deletions cut 0 bases from V and 7 bases from J, with 16 bases between. CDR1 and CDR2 from the germline V gene are DFQATT and SNEGSKA (reference sequence).

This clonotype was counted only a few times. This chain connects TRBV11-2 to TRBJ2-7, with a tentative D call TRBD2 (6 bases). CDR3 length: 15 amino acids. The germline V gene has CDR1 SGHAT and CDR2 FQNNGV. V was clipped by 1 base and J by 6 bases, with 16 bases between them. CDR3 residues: CASSLGSGGFGEQYF. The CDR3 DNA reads TGTGCCAGCAGCTTAGGTAGCGGAGGGTTCGGCGAGCAGTACTTC.

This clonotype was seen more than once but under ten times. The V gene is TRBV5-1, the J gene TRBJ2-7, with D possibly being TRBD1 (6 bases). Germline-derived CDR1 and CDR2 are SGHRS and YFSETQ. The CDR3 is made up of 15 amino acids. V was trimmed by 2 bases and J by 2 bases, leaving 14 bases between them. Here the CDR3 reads CASSLGQGPTYEQYF. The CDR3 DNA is TGCGCCAGCAGCTTAGGGCAGGGGCCCACCTACGAGCAGTACTTC.

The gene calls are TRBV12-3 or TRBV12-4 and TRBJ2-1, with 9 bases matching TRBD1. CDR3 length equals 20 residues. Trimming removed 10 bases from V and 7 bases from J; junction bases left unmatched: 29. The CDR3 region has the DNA TGTGCCACCAAGGGGCGGTGGACAGGGGCCGAGGAGGGGCCCTTGAATGAGCAGTTCTTC. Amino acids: CATKGRWTGAEEGPLNEQFF.

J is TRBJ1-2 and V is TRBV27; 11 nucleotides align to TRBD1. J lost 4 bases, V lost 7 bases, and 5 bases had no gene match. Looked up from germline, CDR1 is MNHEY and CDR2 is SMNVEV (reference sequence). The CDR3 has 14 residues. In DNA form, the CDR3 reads TGTGCCAGCAAGAGGACAGGGGGCGCCTATGGCTACACCTTC. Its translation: CASKRTGGAYGYTF.

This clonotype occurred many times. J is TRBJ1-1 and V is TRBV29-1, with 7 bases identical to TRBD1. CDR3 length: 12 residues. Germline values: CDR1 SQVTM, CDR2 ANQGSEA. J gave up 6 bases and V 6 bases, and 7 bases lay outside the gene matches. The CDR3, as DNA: TGCAGCGTGGTGACAGGGATCCCTGAAGCTTTCTTT. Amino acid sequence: CSVVTGIPEAFF. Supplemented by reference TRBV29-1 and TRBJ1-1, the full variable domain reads SAVISQKPSRDICQRGTSLTIQCQVDSQVTMMFWYRQQPGQSLTLIATANQGSEATYESGFVIDKFPISRPNLTFSTLTVSNMSPEDSSIYLCSVVTGIPEAFFGQGTRLTVV.

The DNA for the CDR3 is TGTGCCAGCAGTCCCGCAGGGGCCTACGAGCAGTACTTC. Residues: CASSPAGAYEQYF. The chain employs TRBV28 and TRBJ2-7; TRBD1 might be the D (6 bases). V shed 5 bases and J shed 2 bases, with 10 bases lying between them. CDR3 size: 13 residues. Germline V gene lookup returns CDR1 MDHEN and CDR2 SYDVKM.

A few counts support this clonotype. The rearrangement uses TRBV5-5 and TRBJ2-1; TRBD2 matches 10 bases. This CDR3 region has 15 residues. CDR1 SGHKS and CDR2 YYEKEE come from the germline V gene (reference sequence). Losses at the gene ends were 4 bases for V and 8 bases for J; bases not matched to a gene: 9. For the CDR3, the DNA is TGTGCCAGCAGCCTCGGACTAGCGGAGGGGTATGAGCAGTTCTTC. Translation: CASSLGLAEGYEQFF.

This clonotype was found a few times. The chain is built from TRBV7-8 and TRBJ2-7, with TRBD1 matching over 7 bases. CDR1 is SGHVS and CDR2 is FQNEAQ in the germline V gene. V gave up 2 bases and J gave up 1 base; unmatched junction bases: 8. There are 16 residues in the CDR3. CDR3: CASSLKRTGPSYEQYF. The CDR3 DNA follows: TGTGCCAGCAGCTTAAAGAGGACAGGACCTTCCTACGAGCAGTACTTC. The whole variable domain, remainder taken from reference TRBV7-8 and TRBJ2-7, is GAGVSQSPRYKVAKRGQDVALRCDPISGHVSLFWYQQALGQGPEFLTYFQNEAQLDKSGLPSDRFFAERPEGSVSTLKIQRTQQEDSAVYLCASSLKRTGPSYEQYFGPGTRLTVT.

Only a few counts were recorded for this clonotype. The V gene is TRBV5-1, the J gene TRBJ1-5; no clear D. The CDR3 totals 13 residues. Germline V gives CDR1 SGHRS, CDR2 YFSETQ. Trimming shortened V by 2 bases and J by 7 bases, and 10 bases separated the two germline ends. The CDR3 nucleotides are TGCGCCAGCAGCTTAAAGGGAGAGCAGCCCCAGCATTTT. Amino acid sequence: CASSLKGEQPQHF.

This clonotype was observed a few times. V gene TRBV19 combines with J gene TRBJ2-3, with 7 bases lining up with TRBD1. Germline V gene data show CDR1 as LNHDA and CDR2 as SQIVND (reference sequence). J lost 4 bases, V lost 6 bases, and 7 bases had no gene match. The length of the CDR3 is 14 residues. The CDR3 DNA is TGTGCCAGTAGCCTCAGGGACAGCTCAGATACGCAGTATTTT. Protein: CASSLRDSSDTQYF.

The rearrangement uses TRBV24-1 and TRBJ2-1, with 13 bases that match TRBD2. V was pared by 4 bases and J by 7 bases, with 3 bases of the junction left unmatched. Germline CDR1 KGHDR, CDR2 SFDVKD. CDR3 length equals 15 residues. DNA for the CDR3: TGTGCCACCAGTGAACTGGGACTAGCGGGGAATGAGCAGTTCTTC. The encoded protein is CATSELGLAGNEQFF.

The CDR3 is CASSYSKALGYGYTF. The CDR3 coding sequence is TGTGCCAGCAGTTACTCGAAGGCTTTGGGGTATGGCTACACCTTC. This rearrangement joins TRBV6-5 to TRBJ1-2; D gene uncertain. CDR3 length equals 15 residues. Germline CDR1 is MNHEY and CDR2 is SVGAGI. The V end was cut by 0 bases, the J end by 5 bases, with 13 bases between.

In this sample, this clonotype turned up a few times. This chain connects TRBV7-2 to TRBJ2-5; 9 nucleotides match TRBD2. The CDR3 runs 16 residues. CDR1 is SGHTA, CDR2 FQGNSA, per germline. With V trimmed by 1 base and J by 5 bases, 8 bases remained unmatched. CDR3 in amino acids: CASSLVRAGGAETQYF. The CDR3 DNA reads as TGTGCCAGCAGCTTAGTTAGGGCGGGAGGGGCTGAGACCCAGTACTTC.

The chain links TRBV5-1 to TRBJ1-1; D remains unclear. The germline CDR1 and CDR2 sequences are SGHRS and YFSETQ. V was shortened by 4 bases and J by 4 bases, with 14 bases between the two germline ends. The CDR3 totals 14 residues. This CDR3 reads CASSLRRPGTEAFF. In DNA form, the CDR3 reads TGCGCCAGCAGCCTTCGGAGGCCGGGCACTGAAGCTTTCTTT.

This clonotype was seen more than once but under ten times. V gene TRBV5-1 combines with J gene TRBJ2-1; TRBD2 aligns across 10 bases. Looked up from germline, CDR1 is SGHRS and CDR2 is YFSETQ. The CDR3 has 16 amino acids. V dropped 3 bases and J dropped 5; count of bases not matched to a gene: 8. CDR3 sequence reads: CASSWTGTSVDNEQFF. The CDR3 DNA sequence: TGCGCCAGCAGCTGGACCGGGACTAGCGTAGACAATGAGCAGTTCTTC.

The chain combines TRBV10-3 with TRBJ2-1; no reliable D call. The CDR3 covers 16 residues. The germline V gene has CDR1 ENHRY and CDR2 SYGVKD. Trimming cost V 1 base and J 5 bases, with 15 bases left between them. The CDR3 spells CAISELGQQPHNEQFF. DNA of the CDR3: TGTGCCATCAGTGAGTTGGGCCAGCAGCCCCACAATGAGCAGTTCTTC.

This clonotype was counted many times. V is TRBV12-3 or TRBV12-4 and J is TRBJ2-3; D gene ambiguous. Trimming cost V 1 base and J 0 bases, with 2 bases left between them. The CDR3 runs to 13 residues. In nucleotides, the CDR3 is TGTGCCAGCAGTTTAGGCAGCACAGATACGCAGTATTTT. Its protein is CASSLGSTDTQYF.

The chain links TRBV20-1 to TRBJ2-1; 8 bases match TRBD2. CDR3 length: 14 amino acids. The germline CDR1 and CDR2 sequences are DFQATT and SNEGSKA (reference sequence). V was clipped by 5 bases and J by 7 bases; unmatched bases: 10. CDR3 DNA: TGCAGTGCTCCCACTAGCGGAGGGCGTAATGAGCAGTTCTTC. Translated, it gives CSAPTSGGRNEQFF.

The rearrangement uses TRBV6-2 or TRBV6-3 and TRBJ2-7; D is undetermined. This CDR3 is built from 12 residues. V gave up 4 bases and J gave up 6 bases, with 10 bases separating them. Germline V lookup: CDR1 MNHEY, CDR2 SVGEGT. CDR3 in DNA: TGTGCCAGCAGTTCCTTGTCTTTCGAGCAGTACTTC. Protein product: CASSSLSFEQYF.

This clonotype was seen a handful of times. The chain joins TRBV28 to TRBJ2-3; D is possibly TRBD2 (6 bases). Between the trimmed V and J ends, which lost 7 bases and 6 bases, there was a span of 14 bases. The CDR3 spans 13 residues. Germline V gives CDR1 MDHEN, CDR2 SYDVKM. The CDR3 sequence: CASKSGGADTQYF. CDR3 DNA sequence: TGTGCCAGCAAAAGCGGAGGGGCCGATACGCAGTATTTT. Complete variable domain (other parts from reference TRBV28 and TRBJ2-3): DVKVTQSSRYLVKRTGEKVFLECVQDMDHENMFWYRQDPGLGLRLIYFSYDVKMKEKGDIPEGYSVSREKKERFSLILESASTNQTSMYLCASKSGGADTQYFGPGTRLTVL.

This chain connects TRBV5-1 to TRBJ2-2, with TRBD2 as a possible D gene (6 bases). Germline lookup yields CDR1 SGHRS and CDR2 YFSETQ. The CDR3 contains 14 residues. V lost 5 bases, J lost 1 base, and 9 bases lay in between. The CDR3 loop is CASRVAVNTGELFF. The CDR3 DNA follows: TGCGCCAGCAGGGTAGCGGTGAACACCGGGGAGCTGTTTTTT.